This T cell receptor beta chain comes out of a study of cytomegalovirus exposure and HLA in healthy donors. Vbeta (60) and Jbeta (13) primers were used in the PCR. Clones were read by immunoSEQ multiplex PCR, and TCRdb kept only the in-frame ones, dropping some. The sample has over 100,000 clones; roughly 80% are singletons. The germline CDR1 and CDR2 sequences are SGDLS and YYNGEE. The CDR3 is made up of 15 amino acids. The V and J ends lost 5 bases and 0 bases, in that order; junction bases with no gene match: 3. This clone was recorded once. Other DNA sequences of this sample code for an identical CDR3.

The J gene is TRBJ2-1, the V gene TRBV9; 9 bases are shared with TRBD2. The receptor was isolated from a female donor in good health and CMV-seronegative. Source material: PBMCs. This chain's CDR3 is CASSISGSSYNEQFF. CDR3 DNA: TGTGCCAGCAGTATTAGCGGGAGCTCCTACAATGAGCAGTTCTTC.